A selection of T cell receptor beta chains follows, all from one sample in a study of blood T cells in healthy people across ages. TCRdb reprocessed the 5' RACE reads via MiXCR and lists one record per CDR3 protein. Altogether 1 million or so distinct CDR3 sequences are present, more than 40% being singletons, with the ten largest covering approximately 19%. The sample was blood. Source of these receptors: a woman aged 60 to 75 in good health. Both conserved end residues are part of each CDR3. The D gene is left open where the match is weak. Where a row states a size, it is once, few, many or the class of an expanded clone; other rows omit it.

NA,TRBJ1-1,TRBV6-5,NA,TGTGCCAGCAGTTTTCAGGGGTGGAACACTGAAGCTTTCTTT,CASSFQGWNTEAFF
NA,TRBJ1-6,TRBV12-3/TRBV12-4,NA,TGTGCCAGCAGACAAACAGGACTCAATTCACCCCTCCACTTT,CASRQTGLNSPLHF
NA,TRBJ1-5,TRBV6-6,NA,TGTGCCAGCAGTTACTCGACGGGCGGGGTCTCCAATCAGCCCCAGCATTTT,CASSYSTGGVSNQPQHF
TRBD1,TRBJ1-4,TRBV28,NA,TGTGCCAGCAGGACTACAGGGGAGAATGAAAAACTGTTTTTT,CASRTTGENEKLFF
TRBD1,TRBJ2-7,TRBV20-1,few,TGCAGTGCTAACAGGGGGACTGCCTACGAGCAGTACTTC,CSANRGTAYEQYF
NA,TRBJ2-5,TRBV5-1,NA,TGCGCCAGCAGCTTGGACAGTAAGACCCAGTACTTC,CASSLDSKTQYF
TRBD2,TRBJ2-7,TRBV29-1,few,TGCAGCGTTTCTCCGGGACTAGTGTACGAGCAGTACTTC,CSVSPGLVYEQYF
TRBD2,TRBJ2-3,TRBV10-3,NA,TGTGCCATCAGTGATACTAGCGGAGGGCATACGCAGTATTTT,CAISDTSGGHTQYF
TRBD1,TRBJ2-7,TRBV19,NA,TGTGCCAGTAGTATAGGACGCCTACCGGACAGGGGCGAGCAGTACTTC,CASSIGRLPDRGEQYF
NA,TRBJ2-3,TRBV5-1,NA,TGCGCCAGCAGCTTAAAGGAGATAAAAGCAACAGATACGCAGTATTTT,CASSLKEIKATDTQYF
NA,TRBJ2-1,TRBV5-1,NA,TGCGCCAGCAGCCCCGGGACGAACAGTGAGCAGTTCTTC,CASSPGTNSEQFF
NA,TRBJ2-2,TRBV10-2,NA,TGCGCCAGCAGTGCCGCTGGCACCGGGGAGCTGTTTTTT,CASSAAGTGELFF
NA,TRBJ2-7,TRBV20-1,NA,TGCAGTGCCCGCAGGGGAGAGAACGAGCAGTACTTC,CSARRGENEQYF
TRBD2,TRBJ2-5,TRBV20-1,NA,TGCAGTGCTAGTAAACCGATACTAGCGGGCCAAGAGACCCAGTACTTC,CSASKPILAGQETQYF
TRBD2,TRBJ2-2,TRBV5-1,NA,TGCGCCAGCAAGGGACTAGCACAGAACACCGGGGAGCTGTTTTTT,CASKGLAQNTGELFF
NA,TRBJ2-7,TRBV2,NA,TGTGCCAGCAATGACAACTACGAGCAGTACTTC,CASNDNYEQYF
NA,TRBJ2-5,TRBV7-9,NA,TGTGCCAGCGCAGAGTGGGGGGAAAACAATGAGCAGTACTTC,CASAEWGENNEQYF